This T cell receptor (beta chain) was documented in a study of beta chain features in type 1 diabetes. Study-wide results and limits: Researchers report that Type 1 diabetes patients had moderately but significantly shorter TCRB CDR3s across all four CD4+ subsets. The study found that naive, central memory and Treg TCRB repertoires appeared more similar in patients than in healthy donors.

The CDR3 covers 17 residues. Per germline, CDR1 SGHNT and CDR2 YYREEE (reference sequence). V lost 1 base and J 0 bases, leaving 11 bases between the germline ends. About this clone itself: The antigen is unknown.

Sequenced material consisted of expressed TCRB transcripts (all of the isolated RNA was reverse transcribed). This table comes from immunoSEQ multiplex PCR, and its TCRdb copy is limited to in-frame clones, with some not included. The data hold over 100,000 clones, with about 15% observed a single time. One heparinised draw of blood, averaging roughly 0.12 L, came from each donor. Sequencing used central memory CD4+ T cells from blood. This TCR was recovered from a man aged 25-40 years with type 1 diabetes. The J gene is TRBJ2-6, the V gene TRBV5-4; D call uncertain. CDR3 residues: CASSLPTANSGANVLTF. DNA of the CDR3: TGTGCCAGCAGCTTGCCCACAGCCAACTCTGGGGCCAACGTCCTGACTTTC.